These 12 T cell receptor beta chains were all obtained from the same sample, sequenced in a study of cytomegalovirus exposure and HLA in healthy donors. The study ran its PCR with 60 Vbeta and 13 Jbeta primers. Repertoires were generated with immunoSEQ multiplex PCR, while TCRdb's copy carries only in-frame clones and drops some. The data hold about 130,000 clones, with around 85% observed a single time. Sequenced material: PBMCs. These receptors all come from a woman aged 25-40 years in good health and CMV-seropositive.

The chain is built from TRBV15 and TRBJ1-5; 9 positions match TRBD1. This CDR3 is 16 amino acids long. The V segment lost 0 bases and the J segment 6 bases; nucleotides outside the gene matches: 6. The germline CDR1 and CDR2 sequences are LNHNV and YYDKDF (reference sequence). As DNA, the CDR3 is TGTGCCACCAGCAGAGATCTAACAGGGGGCGGTCAGCCCCAGCATTTT. This gives the protein CATSRDLTGGGQPQHF.

The CDR3 is CASSLYQGGFYEQYF. The CDR3 DNA follows: TGTGCCAGCAGCTTATATCAGGGGGGCTTCTACGAGCAGTACTTC. The genes are TRBV7-2 and TRBJ2-7; weak D call: TRBD1 (7 bases). The CDR3 extends over 15 amino acids. The germline CDR1 and CDR2 sequences are SGHTA and FQGNSA. V was shortened by 2 bases and J by 3 bases, with 14 bases between the two germline ends.

The rearrangement uses TRBV7-9 and TRBJ1-6; TRBD1 aligns across 9 bases. The CDR3 is 17 residues long. Germline V gene data show CDR1 as SEHNR and CDR2 as FQNEAQ (reference sequence). After removal of 2 bases from V and 8 bases from J, the junction contained 10 bases not matched to a gene. The CDR3 loop reads CASSLRGWGQGDSPLHF. The DNA of the CDR3 is TGTGCCAGCAGCTTAAGGGGATGGGGACAGGGAGATTCACCCCTCCACTTT.

The chain employs TRBV30 and TRBJ2-1; perhaps TRBD2 as D (7 bases). Germline CDR1 and CDR2: GTSNPN and SVGIG (reference sequence). Trimming removed 2 bases from V and 2 bases from J, with 16 bases in between. The CDR3 is made up of 16 amino acids. The CDR3 bases are TGTGCCTGGAGTCCCCGGGGGGCGCTGACCTACAATGAGCAGTTCTTC. Translation: CAWSPRGALTYNEQFF.

This chain connects TRBV29-1 to TRBJ2-4, with D unresolved. V lost 4 bases, J lost 0 bases, and 10 bases lay in between. Germline V gene lookup returns CDR1 SQVTM and CDR2 ANQGSEA. This CDR3 has 14 amino acids. This chain's CDR3 is CSVGPRVAKNIQYF. The CDR3 nucleotides read TGCAGCGTTGGGCCACGGGTAGCCAAAAACATTCAGTACTTC.

V and J are TRBV16 and TRBJ2-7; D may be TRBD1 (5 bases). V lost 0 bases to trimming and J lost 7 bases, with 19 bases between them. The CDR3 totals 16 residues. CDR1 KGHSY and CDR2 FQNENV come from the germline V gene. The DNA of the CDR3 is TGTGCCAGCAGCCAATCATTGGAAGCAGGGTCGGCGGAGCAGTACTTC. Its translation: CASSQSLEAGSAEQYF.

Here the CDR3 DNA reads TGTGCCAGCAGCTTGAGCGGGAGCTCCTACGAGCAGTACTTC. This encodes CASSLSGSSYEQYF. The V gene is TRBV5-5, the J gene TRBJ2-7; 8 bases match TRBD2. V dropped 1 base and J dropped 0; count of bases not matched to a gene: 0. The germline V gene has CDR1 SGHKS and CDR2 YYEKEE (reference sequence). The CDR3 covers 14 residues. Filled out from reference TRBV5-5 and TRBJ2-7, the complete variable domain reads DAGVTQSPTHLIKTRGQQVTLRCSPISGHKSVSWYQQVLGQGPQFIFQYYEKEERGRGNFPDRFSARQFPNYSSELNVNALLLGDSALYLCASSLSGSSYEQYFGPGTRLTVT.

The chain employs TRBV28 and TRBJ1-6, with 9 positions matching TRBD1. CDR3 length: 16 amino acids. Looked up from germline, CDR1 is MDHEN and CDR2 is SYDVKM. Trimming at V came to 5 bases and at J to 6 bases, leaving 8 bases not matched to a gene. Written as DNA, the CDR3 is TGTGCCAGCAGTACGCCACGACAGGGGGGTAATTCACCCCTCCACTTT. It yields the protein CASSTPRQGGNSPLHF.

Remarks on this clone: The junction and the germline gene differ at one end; a read error may be behind it. Distinct nucleotide sequences in the sample also encode this CDR3. The V gene is TRBV30, the J gene TRBJ1-2, with 8 bases fitting TRBD1. This CDR3 region has 16 residues. The germline gives CDR1 GTSNPN, CDR2 SVGIG (reference sequence). DNA of the CDR3: TGTGCTTGGAGACTTGGTGGACAGGGCATCAACTATGGCTACACCTTC. It yields the protein CAWRLGGQGINYGYTF.

The J gene is TRBJ2-7, the V gene TRBV19; 9 positions match TRBD1. This CDR3 is built from 14 residues. V was clipped by 4 bases and J by 3 bases; unmatched bases: 4. CDR1 is LNHDA, CDR2 SQIVND, per germline (reference sequence). This chain's CDR3 is CASSNRGRGYEQYF. The CDR3 nucleotides are TGTGCCAGTAGTAACAGGGGGCGAGGCTACGAGCAGTACTTC.

The rearrangement uses TRBV18 and TRBJ2-1; TRBD2 aligns across 8 bases. V gave up 0 bases and J gave up 4 bases; unmatched junction bases: 2. This CDR3 is 15 amino acids long. Per germline, CDR1 KGHSH and CDR2 LQKENI. The CDR3 loop is CASSPPAGGYNEQFF. The CDR3 nucleotides read TGTGCCAGCTCACCACCGGCGGGGGGTTACAATGAGCAGTTCTTC. Filled out from reference TRBV18 and TRBJ2-1, the complete variable domain reads NAGVMQNPRHLVRRRGQEARLRCSPMKGHSHVYWYRQLPEEGLKFMVYLQKENIIDESGMPKERFSAEFPKEGPSILRIQQVVRGDSAAYFCASSPPAGGYNEQFFGPGTRLTVL.

This rearrangement joins TRBV6-1 to TRBJ1-2; no clear D gene. This CDR3 is 13 amino acids long. Germline CDR1 reads MNHNS; CDR2 reads SASEGT. Trimming pared 3 bases from V and 0 bases from J, leaving 5 bases between. This CDR3 reads CASSEDSNYGYTF. In DNA, the CDR3 is TGTGCCAGCAGTGAGGACTCTAACTATGGCTACACCTTC.